This TCR beta chain derives from a study of long-term antiretroviral therapy in people with HIV. The CDR3 is 11 residues long. V was shortened by 4 bases and J by 6 bases, with 3 bases between the two germline ends. The V gene's germline CDR1 is LNHDA and CDR2 SQIVND (reference sequence). Sequencing used immunoSEQ v3.0 at survey level. Produced via immunoSEQ multiplex PCR; TCRdb's table is partial and in-frame only. Here the sample spans 30,000 or so clones, 70% to 90% being singletons. The material was unsorted PBMCs, obtained 0.8 years before starting antiretroviral therapy. The sequence derives from a man between 18 and 35 years old with HIV. This chain connects TRBV19 to TRBJ2-2; D is uncertain. This CDR3 is CASSNPGELFF. In DNA form, the CDR3 reads TGTGCCAGTAGTAACCCCGGGGAGCTGTTTTTT.